The 6 T cell receptor beta chains presented below share a single source sample, sequenced in a study of blood T cell repertoires in COVID-19. Clones were read by immunoSEQ multiplex PCR, and TCRdb kept only the in-frame ones, dropping some. The data show about 210,000 clones, roughly 80% seen once. The sequencing input was peripheral blood. The source of these receptors is a woman aged 40 to 50 with active or convalescent COVID-19.

The chain couples TRBV2 to TRBJ1-1; D is uncertain. Germline V gene lookup returns CDR1 SNHLY and CDR2 FYNNEI. Trimming cost V 7 bases and J 4 bases, with 13 bases left between them. CDR3 length: 13 residues. The CDR3 is CASIGPRGTEAFF. Here the CDR3 DNA reads TGTGCCAGCATTGGCCCTAGAGGCACTGAAGCTTTCTTT.

J is TRBJ1-1 and V is TRBV7-2, with D possibly matching TRBD1 (6 bases). Trimming took 5 bases from V and 3 from J, leaving 10 bases between them. The CDR3 sequence is 13 residues long. Germline V gives CDR1 SGHTA, CDR2 FQGNSA. The CDR3 DNA follows: TGTGCCAGCAGCCGTACAGGGTACACTGAAGCTTTCTTT. Translation gives CASSRTGYTEAFF.

V and J are TRBV6-5 and TRBJ1-1; possibly TRBD1 for D (6 bases). This CDR3 is built from 14 residues. Trimming left V 0 bases short and J 4 bases short, with 9 bases between. The germline gives CDR1 MNHEY, CDR2 SVGAGI. CDR3 residues: CASSYSWTATEAFF. Here the CDR3 DNA reads TGTGCCAGCAGTTACTCGTGGACAGCCACTGAAGCTTTCTTT.

V is TRBV7-2 and J is TRBJ1-2, with D hard to call. V was cut by 7 bases and J by 4 bases, with 16 bases left in between. The CDR3 is 14 residues long. Per the germline V gene, CDR1 is SGHTA and CDR2 is FQGNSA. CDR3 DNA sequence: TGTGCCAGCACCCCGGGAGGGCCTATCTATGGCTACACCTTC. Protein product: CASTPGGPIYGYTF.

The chain joins TRBV12-3 or TRBV12-4 to TRBJ2-6, with D unclear. This CDR3 is 13 amino acids long. Trimming stripped 8 bases from V and 4 bases from J, with 9 bases between. The CDR3 is CASLVGGANVLTF. CDR3 DNA sequence: TGTGCCAGCCTAGTCGGGGGGGCCAACGTCCTGACTTTC.

The V call is TRBV6-1, the J call TRBJ1-4; 9 nucleotides agree with TRBD1. Losses at the gene ends were 2 bases for V and 7 bases for J; bases not matched to a gene: 5. The CDR3 loop spans 15 amino acids. The germline CDR1 and CDR2 sequences are MNHNS and SASEGT. The CDR3 sequence: CASSEPDRGGEKLFF. CDR3 bases: TGTGCCAGCAGTGAACCCGACAGGGGGGGTGAAAAACTGTTTTTT.